A selection of T cell receptor beta chains follows, all from one sample in a study of cytomegalovirus exposure and HLA in healthy donors. Data came from immunoSEQ multiplex PCR; TCRdb stores just in-frame clones and leaves some out. The sample lists around 200,000 clones, 82% occurring once. The sequenced material came from PBMCs. These receptors all come from a middle-aged woman in good health and CMV-seronegative. CDR3s include the opening cysteine and the closing phenylalanine or tryptophan.

TRBV9	TRBJ2-2	CASSEGLAENTGELFF
TRBV9	TRBJ2-5	CASSVLGDQETQYF
TRBV29-1	TRBJ1-4	CSVRNVGAREKLFF
TRBV5-4	TRBJ1-4	CASSFRDATNEKLFF
TRBV13	TRBJ1-1	CASSAPIQDTLTAFF
TRBV29-1	TRBJ1-1	CSGTRGQIAEAFF
TRBV11-2	TRBJ2-1	CASSPRLAGRGDEQFF
TRBV5-1	TRBJ2-2	CASSFRTGANTGELFF
TRBV2	TRBJ2-3	CASSKNHPGLAASTDTQYF
TRBV19	TRBJ1-5	CASSIDRRRPMHSNQPQHF
TRBV19	TRBJ1-2	CASSMGHVYGYTF
TRBV6-6	TRBJ2-3	CASSYSDRLTDTQYF